The sequence of this T cell receptor (beta chain) was determined in a study of sequential checkpoint blockade in melanoma. Study overall: Randomization was 1:1 between first-line nivolumab→ipilimumab and ipilimumab→nivolumab.

V was trimmed by 3 bases and J by 4 bases, leaving 16 bases between them. The CDR3 is 15 amino acids. The germline V gene has CDR1 MNHNS and CDR2 SASEGT. The repertoire was sequenced with immunoSEQ multiplex PCR; TCRdb's copy has only in-frame clones and lacks some. The sample includes 20,000 or so clones, over 70% seen only once; the top ten take less than 50%. The treatment denotes: randomized to nivolumab then ipilimumab (arm A) or the reverse (arm B). Sorted cells were live CD3+CD8+, lacking CD19 and CD56, from PBMCs. The starting material was CD8+ T cells sorted from blood (inferred from file names), obtained from a patient given nivolumab and ipilimumab in sequence. This TCR was recovered from a human donor with melanoma. The chain uses TRBV6-1 and TRBJ2-7; D possibly corresponds to TRBD2 (7 bases). CDR3 amino acids: CASSDGGAKLYEQYF. The CDR3 DNA sequence: TGTGCCAGCAGTGATGGGGGGGCTAAGCTTTACGAGCAGTACTTC.